This T cell receptor (beta chain) is drawn from a study of T cells in Graves' hyperthyroidism and ophthalmopathy. About the research overall: Peripheral blood collection took place at initial diagnosis, before any treatment.

Pregnant or lactating patients were excluded, as were those with uncontrolled infection or other autoimmune disease. The diagnoses drew upon clinical symptoms, serum thyroxine and TRAb, thyroid ultrasound and orbital computed tomography. On this clonotype: Its specificity is not known.

Germline CDR1 is MNHNY and CDR2 is SVGAGI (reference sequence). V dropped 0 bases and J dropped 2 bases, with 14 bases sitting between them. The CDR3 length is 18 residues. Regions amplified from RNA transcripts were the TCR beta CDR3 regions. The HTBI primer set was used in a first-round RT-PCR of the TCR CDR3. TCRdb independently ran MiXCR on the multiplex PCR reads; one entry per CDR3 protein. The table includes fewer than 450,000 distinct CDR3 sequences, approximately 18% detected once. Whole-study results and caveats: Most expanded thyroid clonotypes above 0.001 recurred in blood.

Sample: blood. The receptor comes from a man aged 18 to 29 with Graves' ophthalmopathy. The gene calls are TRBV6-6 and TRBJ2-6; either TRBD1 or TRBD2 may fit D (5 bases each). The DNA for the CDR3 is TGTGCCAGCAGTTACTCCTTCGGTGGGACCCCTGGGGCCAACGTCCTGACTTTC. Translated, it gives CASSYSFGGTPGANVLTF.